The text below deals with one T cell receptor (beta chain). Antigen specificity is unknown. The data stem from a study of blood T cells in healthy people across ages. PBMCs numbering at least 7 million were isolated per sample. Looked up from germline, CDR1 is LNHNV and CDR2 is YYDKDF (reference sequence). The CDR3 covers 16 residues. Trimming took off 5 bases at V and 6 bases at J, with 23 bases between the two ends. A sample-barcoded 5' primer and a J-beta primer mix were used in a second PCR of about 6 to 11 cycles. Using its own MiXCR run on the 5' RACE reads, TCRdb lists one record per CDR3 protein. The top ten clones hold 20% to 25% of a sample with some 700,000 distinct CDR3 sequences, roughly 47% of them seen once. General study findings and limits: Fewer expanded clones and more diversity marked long-lived versus aged donors.

The clonotype comes from a woman aged 55 to 70 in good health. Sequenced sample: blood. The V gene is TRBV15, the J gene TRBJ2-7; possible D gene TRBD1, 6 bases. CDR3 residues: CATSDIDSYRGSEQYF. The CDR3 nucleotides are TGTGCCACCAGCGACATAGACTCCTATAGGGGGAGCGAGCAGTACTTC.